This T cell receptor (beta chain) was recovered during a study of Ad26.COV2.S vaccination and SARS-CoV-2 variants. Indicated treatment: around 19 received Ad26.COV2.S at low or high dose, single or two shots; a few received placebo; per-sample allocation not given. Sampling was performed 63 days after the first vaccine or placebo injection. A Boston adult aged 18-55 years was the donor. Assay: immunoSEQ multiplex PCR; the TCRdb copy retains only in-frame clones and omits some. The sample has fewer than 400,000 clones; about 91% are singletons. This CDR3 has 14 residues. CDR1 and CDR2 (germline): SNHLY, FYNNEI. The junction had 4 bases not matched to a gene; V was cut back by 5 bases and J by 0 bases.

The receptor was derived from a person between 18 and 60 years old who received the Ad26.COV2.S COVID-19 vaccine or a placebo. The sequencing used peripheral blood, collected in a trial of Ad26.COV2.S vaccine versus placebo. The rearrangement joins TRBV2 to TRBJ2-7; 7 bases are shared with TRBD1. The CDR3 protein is CASSLGQFSYEQYF. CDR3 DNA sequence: TGTGCCAGCAGTCTGGGACAGTTCTCCTACGAGCAGTACTTC.